This TCR beta chain is from a study of T-cell reconstitution after alpha-beta-depleted transplantation in children. Whole-study results and caveats: Recipient T cells and thymic progenitors that survived were the source of the high TCRbeta diversity seen at day 60 in some patients. Roughly two months post-transplant, alpha-beta T cells reportedly originated from several hundred graft clones that had expanded.

This clonotype was seen repeatedly, ten times or more. Its antigen remains unidentified. Trimming removed 6 bases from V and 3 bases from J, with 15 bases in between. The CDR3 runs 14 residues. The germline V gene encodes CDR1 SGHAT and CDR2 FQDESV (reference sequence). Preparation of the TCRbeta library involved a method that used unique molecular identifiers. A single record per CDR3 protein comes from TCRdb applying MiXCR to the PCR reads. Of 150,000 to 200,000 distinct CDR3 sequences in the sample, 6.3% were seen once. Sequencing was performed on PBMCs, taken before TCRalphabeta/CD19-depleted stem cell transplant. This chain uses TRBV11-1 with TRBJ2-7; D is ambiguous. This TCR came from a girl under two years old with combined immunodeficiency, due to receive a stem cell transplant. CDR3 coding DNA: TGTGCCAGCAGTCGCCTCAGGAAAAGCTACGAGCAGTACTTC. Amino acids: CASSRLRKSYEQYF. The full variable domain, its missing parts supplied by reference TRBV11-1 and TRBJ2-7, is EAEVAQSPRYKITEKSQAVAFWCDPISGHATLYWYRQILGQGPELLVQFQDESVVDDSQLPKDRFSAERLKGVDSTLKIQPAELGDSAMYLCASSRLRKSYEQYFGPGTRLTVT.